This entry lists 10 T cell receptor beta chains sequenced from one sample in a study of vaccination effects on CD4 cells after COVID-19. These TCRs are of unknown antigen specificity. Measured with immunoSEQ multiplex PCR; TCRdb has only the in-frame clones, and not every one. Among about 24,000 clones listed, more than 65% were seen once. Viral peptide pools were used in the ViraFEST assay to expand antigen-specific CD4+ T cells, and sequencing came afterward. CD4+ T cell isolation took place after 10 days of culture. Participants received two doses of either the BNT162b2 or mRNA-1273 vaccine. Sequenced material: CD4+ T cells from PBMCs cultured with SARS-CoV-2 spike peptides, taken after COVID-19 vaccination. The receptor set was obtained from a human donor who received a COVID-19 vaccine.

This chain links TRBV19 with TRBJ2-3, with D uncertain. Germline V CDR1 and CDR2: LNHDA, SQIVND (reference sequence). V lost 7 bases, J lost 1 base, and 9 bases lay in between. This CDR3 contains 13 residues. The CDR3 DNA follows: TGTGCCAGTACGCTTTGGGGCACAGATACGCAGTATTTT. As protein: CASTLWGTDTQYF.

The V gene is TRBV2, the J gene TRBJ1-2, with D possibly being TRBD1 (6 bases). CDR1 is SNHLY, CDR2 FYNNEI, per germline. Trimming removed 7 bases at V and 0 bases at J, with 9 bases between. The CDR3 is made up of 13 amino acids. The CDR3, as DNA: TGTGCCAGCAAAGAGGGGGCTAACTATGGCTACACCTTC. This translates into CASKEGANYGYTF.

V usage is TRBV20-1 and J usage is TRBJ2-3; D call uncertain. This CDR3 has 11 residues. Trimming removed 0 bases from V and 10 bases from J, with 8 bases in between. The germline gives CDR1 DFQATT, CDR2 SNEGSKA (reference sequence). The CDR3 coding sequence is TGCAGTGCTAGAGAACCAGAAGCGCAGTATTTT. Its translation is CSAREPEAQYF.

Only one count was recorded for this clone. The V gene is TRBV7-2, the J gene TRBJ2-3, with D perhaps matching TRBD2 (6 bases). Germline V lookup: CDR1 SGHTA, CDR2 FQGNSA. This CDR3 is 15 amino acids long. V was pared by 5 bases and J by 0 bases, with 12 bases between. CDR3 in DNA: TGTGCCAGCAGCCCCCGGGACTCTAGCACAGATACGCAGTATTTT. This gives the protein CASSPRDSSTDTQYF.

This clone has a single count. The chain employs TRBV15 and TRBJ1-4, with 7 nucleotides matching TRBD1. The germline V gene has CDR1 LNHNV and CDR2 YYDKDF (reference sequence). Trimming cost V 0 bases and J 8 bases; bases outside gene matches: 9. CDR3 length: 16 amino acids. This CDR3 is CATSRDLGTVVEKLFF. CDR3 sequence (DNA): TGTGCCACCAGCAGAGATCTGGGGACAGTGGTCGAAAAACTGTTTTTT.

This clone was seen only a few times. The J gene is TRBJ1-2, the V gene TRBV24-1, with 7 bases identical to TRBD1. The CDR3 loop spans 14 amino acids. V shed 4 bases, J shed 8 bases, and the junction held 9 bases outside the gene matches. Germline values: CDR1 KGHDR, CDR2 SFDVKD. This CDR3 is CATSDSGQLGGYTF. CDR3 sequence (DNA): TGTGCCACCAGTGACTCGGGACAGTTGGGAGGCTACACCTTC.

The chain carries TRBV4-1 and TRBJ1-5; D perhaps matches TRBD1 (6 bases). The CDR3 runs 16 residues. Germline CDR1 MGHRA, CDR2 YSYEKL. V was pared by 1 base and J by 3 bases, with 13 bases between. This CDR3 is CASSQGSGQNNQPQHF. The CDR3 region has the DNA TGCGCCAGCAGCCAAGGATCCGGACAGAACAATCAGCCCCAGCATTTT.

CDR3 in amino acids: CSVQGARTGELFF. CDR3 bases: TGCAGCGTTCAGGGGGCGCGAACCGGGGAGCTGTTTTTT. This chain joins TRBV29-1 and TRBJ2-2; 8 positions match TRBD1. The V and J ends lost 5 bases and 5 bases, in that order; junction bases with no gene match: 4. The germline V gene encodes CDR1 SQVTM and CDR2 ANQGSEA. The CDR3 contains 13 residues.

The V gene is TRBV9, the J gene TRBJ2-2, with 7 positions matching TRBD2. The CDR3 has 15 residues. V lost 0 bases, J lost 7 bases, and 6 bases stayed unmatched. From germline, CDR1 is SGDLS and CDR2 YYNGEE. The CDR3 DNA follows: TGTGCCAGCAGCGTAGGAATAGCGGGTTACGGGGAGCTGTTTTTT. As protein: CASSVGIAGYGELFF.

The V and J genes are TRBV7-9 and TRBJ1-1, with unresolved D. The CDR3 consists of 13 residues. V was clipped by 11 bases and J by 0 bases, with 13 bases between them. Germline V gene sequence: CDR1 SEHNR, CDR2 FQNEAQ (reference sequence). For the CDR3, the DNA is TGTGCCGGTGCGTTAGGGATGAACACTGAAGCTTTCTTT. Its translation is CAGALGMNTEAFF.